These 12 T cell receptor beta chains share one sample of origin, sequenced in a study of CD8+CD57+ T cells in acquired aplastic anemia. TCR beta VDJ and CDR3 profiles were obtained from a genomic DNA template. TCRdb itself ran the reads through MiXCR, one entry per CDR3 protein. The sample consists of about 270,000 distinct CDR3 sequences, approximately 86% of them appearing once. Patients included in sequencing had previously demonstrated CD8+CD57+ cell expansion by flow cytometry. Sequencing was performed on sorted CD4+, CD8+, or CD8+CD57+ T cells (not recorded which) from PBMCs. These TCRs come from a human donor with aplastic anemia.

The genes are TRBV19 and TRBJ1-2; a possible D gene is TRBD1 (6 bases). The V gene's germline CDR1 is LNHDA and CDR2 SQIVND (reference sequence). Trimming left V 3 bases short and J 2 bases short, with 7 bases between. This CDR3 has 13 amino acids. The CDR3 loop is CASSMTGNYGYTF. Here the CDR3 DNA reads TGTGCCAGTAGTATGACAGGCAACTATGGCTACACCTTC.

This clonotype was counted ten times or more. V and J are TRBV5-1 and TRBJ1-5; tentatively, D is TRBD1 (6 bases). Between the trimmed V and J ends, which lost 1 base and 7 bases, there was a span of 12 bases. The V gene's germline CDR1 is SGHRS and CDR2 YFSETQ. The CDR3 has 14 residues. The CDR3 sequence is CASSLSLGGQPQHF. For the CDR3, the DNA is TGCGCCAGCAGCTTGTCATTAGGGGGACAGCCCCAGCATTTT.

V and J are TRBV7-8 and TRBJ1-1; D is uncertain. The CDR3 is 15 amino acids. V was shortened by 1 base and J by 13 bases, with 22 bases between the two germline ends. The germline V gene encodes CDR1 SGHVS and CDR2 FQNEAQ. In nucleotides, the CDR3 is TGTGCCAGCAGCTTAGAGGGAGGTCCCAATACTGAGTATTTCTTT. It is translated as CASSLEGGPNTEYFF.

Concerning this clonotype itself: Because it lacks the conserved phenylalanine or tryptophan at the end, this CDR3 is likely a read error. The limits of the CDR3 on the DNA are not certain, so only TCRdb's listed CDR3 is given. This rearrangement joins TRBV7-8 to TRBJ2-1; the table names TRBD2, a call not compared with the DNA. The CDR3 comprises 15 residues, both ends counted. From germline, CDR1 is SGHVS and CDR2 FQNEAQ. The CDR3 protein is CASSLAGGPDTQHFG.

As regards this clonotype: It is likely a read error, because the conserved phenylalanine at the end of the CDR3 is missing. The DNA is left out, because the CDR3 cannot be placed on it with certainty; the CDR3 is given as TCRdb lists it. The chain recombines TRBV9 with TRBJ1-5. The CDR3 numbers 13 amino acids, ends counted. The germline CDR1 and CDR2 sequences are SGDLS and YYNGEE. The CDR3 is CASSHYQNSYNDL.

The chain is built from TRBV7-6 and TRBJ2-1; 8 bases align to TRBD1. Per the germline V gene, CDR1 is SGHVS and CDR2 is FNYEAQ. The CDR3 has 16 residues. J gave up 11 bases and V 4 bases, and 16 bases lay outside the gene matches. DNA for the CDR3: TGTGCCAGCAGCTCAGACAGGGGCAATTCACCCCTCCAGCAGTTCTTC. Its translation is CASSSDRGNSPLQQFF.

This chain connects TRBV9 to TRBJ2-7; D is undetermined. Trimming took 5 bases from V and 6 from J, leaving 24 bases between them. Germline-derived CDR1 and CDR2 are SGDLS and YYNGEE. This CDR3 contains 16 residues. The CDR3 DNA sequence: TGTGCCAGCAGTGAAGCTGGGAACGGTAGGTGGTTCGAGCAGTACGTC. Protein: CASSEAGNGRWFEQYV.

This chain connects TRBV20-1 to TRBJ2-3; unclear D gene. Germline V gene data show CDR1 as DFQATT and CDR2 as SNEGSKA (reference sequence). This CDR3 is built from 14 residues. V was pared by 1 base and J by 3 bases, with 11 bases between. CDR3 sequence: CSARVRDLTDTQYF. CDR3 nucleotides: TGCAGTGCTAGAGTCAGAGATTTGACAGATACGCAGTATTTT.

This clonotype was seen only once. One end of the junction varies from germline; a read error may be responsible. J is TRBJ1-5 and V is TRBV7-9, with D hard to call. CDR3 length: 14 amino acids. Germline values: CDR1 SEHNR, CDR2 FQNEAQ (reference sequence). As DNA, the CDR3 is TGTGCCAGCAGTGAAGTGTATAGGAATCTGCCCCAGCATTTT. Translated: CASSEVYRNLPQHF.

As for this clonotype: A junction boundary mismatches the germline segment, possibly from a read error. CDR3 sequence reads: CASSLSPRHEKLYF. CDR3 DNA: TGTGCTAGCAGCTTATCCCCGAGGCATGAGAAGCTGTATTTT. The J gene is TRBJ2-3, the V gene TRBV7-7; D not resolved. Looked up from germline, CDR1 is SSHAT and CDR2 is FNYEAQ (reference sequence). The CDR3 extends over 14 amino acids.

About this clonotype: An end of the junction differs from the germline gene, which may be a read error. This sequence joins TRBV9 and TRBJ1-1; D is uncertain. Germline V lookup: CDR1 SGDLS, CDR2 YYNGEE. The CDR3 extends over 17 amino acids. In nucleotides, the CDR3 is TGTGCCAGCGGCGTAGCGGAGTATCTCCAGTACATCGGTGAAGCTTTCTTT. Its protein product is CASGVAEYLQYIGEAFF.

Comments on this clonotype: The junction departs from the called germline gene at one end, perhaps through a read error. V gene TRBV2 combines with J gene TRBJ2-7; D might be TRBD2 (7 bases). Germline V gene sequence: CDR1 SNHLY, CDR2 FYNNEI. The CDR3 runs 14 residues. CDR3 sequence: CASGGGGTDSQYFF. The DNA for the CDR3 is TGTGCCAGCGGGGGCGGGGGCACAGATTCGCAGTATTTCTTC.